The clone carrying this T cell receptor (beta chain) has a handful of counts. According to the study, TCR beta libraries were built with iRepertoire HTBI primers and CDR3-region Arm-PCR. TCRdb processed the multiplex PCR reads anew with MiXCR; each CDR3 protein has one entry. The sample yields 400,000 to 500,000 distinct CDR3 sequences, roughly 20% seen once. Time point: persistent/refractory GD, antithyroid drugs over 5 years with positive TRAb. Scientists built the TCR library using RNA that was extracted from PBMCs. The data were taken from a study of regulatory T cells in long-lasting Graves disease. Germline V CDR1 and CDR2: SGHVS, FQNEAQ. V was cut by 5 bases and J by 5 bases, with 13 bases left in between. The CDR3 covers 13 residues.

The specimen was peripheral blood mononuclear cells (PBMCs), collected when the disease was refractory, from a patient treated with antithyroid drugs. The source is a female donor with Graves disease. The chain joins TRBV7-8 to TRBJ2-7; tentatively, D is TRBD2 (5 bases). DNA of the CDR3: TGTGCCAGCAGCCGGGGTGTGGGGAACGAGCAGTACTTC. Residues: CASSRGVGNEQYF.